These 18 T cell receptor beta chains share one sample of origin, sequenced in a study of technical replicates of blood from a few donors. The data were produced by immunoSEQ multiplex PCR, yet TCRdb's version contains in-frame clones alone and is incomplete. The data contain under 80,000 clones, around 97% of them singletons. The sample taken for sequencing was T cells isolated from PBMCs. The receptors come from a human donor in good health.

This chain joins TRBV10-1 and TRBJ2-3; 9 bases map to TRBD1. Germline CDR1 and CDR2: WNHNN and SYGVQD (reference sequence). The CDR3 length is 17 residues. Losses at the gene ends were 6 bases for V and 2 bases for J; bases not matched to a gene: 12. Written as DNA, the CDR3 is TGCGCCAGCAGCCTGGGACAGGGTGTGGGGGTCACAGATACGCAGTATTTT. It yields the protein CASSLGQGVGVTDTQYF.

The chain couples TRBV11-2 to TRBJ2-3; D may be TRBD2 (6 bases). Germline CDR1 and CDR2: SGHAT and FQNNGV. This CDR3 region has 14 residues. V lost 4 bases to trimming and J lost 2 bases, with 10 bases between them. CDR3 region: CASSSRGNTDTQYF. CDR3 coding DNA: TGTGCCAGCAGCTCCCGGGGGAACACAGATACGCAGTATTTT.

The chain is built from TRBV7-9 and TRBJ1-5; 7 bases fit TRBD1. After removal of 8 bases from V and 0 bases from J, the junction contained 10 bases not matched to a gene. This CDR3 region has 16 residues. In germline, CDR1 is SEHNR, CDR2 FQNEAQ (reference sequence). For the CDR3, the DNA is TGTGCCAGCGGGACAGACGTTACCCTTAGCAATCAGCCCCAGCATTTT. Translation gives CASGTDVTLSNQPQHF.

This chain uses TRBV29-1 with TRBJ2-7; 10 bases map to TRBD2. The V gene's germline CDR1 is SQVTM and CDR2 ANQGSEA. The CDR3 runs 13 residues. V was clipped by 7 bases and J by 3 bases; unmatched bases: 6. This CDR3 is CSALLAGSYEQYF. CDR3 coding DNA: TGCAGCGCACTACTAGCGGGAAGCTACGAGCAGTACTTC.

This sequence joins TRBV11-2 and TRBJ2-7; 9 positions agree with TRBD1. The CDR3 totals 18 residues. Trimming cost V 5 bases and J 1 base; bases outside gene matches: 15. Germline V gene lookup returns CDR1 SGHAT and CDR2 FQNNGV. CDR3 protein: CASSSRDRVPLLSYEQYF. The DNA for the CDR3 is TGTGCCAGCAGCAGCCGGGACAGGGTTCCACTCCTATCCTACGAGCAGTACTTC.

The chain uses TRBV4-1 and TRBJ2-2; 10 nucleotides match TRBD1. Per germline, CDR1 MGHRA and CDR2 YSYEKL. This CDR3 is built from 16 residues. J was trimmed by 4 bases and V by 0 bases; bases with no gene match: 2. CDR3 nucleotide sequence: TGCGCCAGCAGCCAAGATGGGACAGGGGTCACCGGGGAGCTGTTTTTT. Amino acids: CASSQDGTGVTGELFF.

The chain carries TRBV7-9 and TRBJ2-1, with 7 bases matching TRBD2. Germline V lookup: CDR1 SEHNR, CDR2 FQNEAQ (reference sequence). With V trimmed by 5 bases and J by 10 bases, 8 bases remained unmatched. This CDR3 contains 13 residues. In DNA, the CDR3 is TGTGCCAGCAGCCTCGAGCGGGAAAAGGAGCAGTTCTTC. Protein sequence: CASSLEREKEQFF.

V usage is TRBV18 and J usage is TRBJ1-6; D may be TRBD1 (6 bases). V was cut by 3 bases and J by 9 bases, with 18 bases left in between. Germline V lookup: CDR1 KGHSH, CDR2 LQKENI. The CDR3 totals 16 residues. The CDR3 nucleotides read TGTGCCAGCTCACCTCTGGCCGGGACACCTTTTTCACCCCTCCACTTT. Its translation is CASSPLAGTPFSPLHF.

The chain combines TRBV7-9 with TRBJ1-1; no reliable D call. The germline V and J ends were trimmed by 1 base and 3 bases, with 12 bases remaining between them. The CDR3 has 15 amino acids. Per the germline V gene, CDR1 is SEHNR and CDR2 is FQNEAQ (reference sequence). The CDR3 is CASSLGRTPHTEAFF. The CDR3 region has the DNA TGTGCCAGCAGCTTAGGAAGAACACCGCACACTGAAGCTTTCTTT. Using reference TRBV7-9 and TRBJ1-1 for the parts outside the CDR3, the full variable domain is DTGVSQNPRHKITKRGQNVTFRCDPISEHNRLYWYRQTLGQGPEFLTYFQNEAQLEKSRLLSDRFSAERPKGSFSTLEIQRTEQGDSAMYLCASSLGRTPHTEAFFGQGTRLTVV.

The chain carries TRBV28 and TRBJ1-5; a weak D match, TRBD1 (6 bases). Germline V CDR1 and CDR2: MDHEN, SYDVKM. The V gene lost 8 bases and the J gene lost 4 bases, with 12 bases spanning the gap. CDR3 length equals 13 residues. DNA for the CDR3: TGTGCCAGCCAAGGACAGTATAATCAGCCCCAGCATTTT. Its translation: CASQGQYNQPQHF.

For this clone: The sample carries other DNA sequences with the same CDR3. The DNA of the CDR3 is TGCGCCAGCAGCTTGGTCGGCGGAGGCTCCTACGAGCAGTACTTC. Its protein is CASSLVGGGSYEQYF. The chain has TRBV5-1 and TRBJ2-7, with D perhaps matching TRBD2 (5 bases). CDR1 and CDR2 from the germline V gene are SGHRS and YFSETQ. V lost 0 bases and J 0 bases, leaving 10 bases between the germline ends. This CDR3 spans 15 amino acids. The whole variable domain, filled in from reference TRBV5-1 and TRBJ2-7, reads KAGVTQTPRYLIKTRGQQVTLSCSPISGHRSVSWYQQTPGQGLQFLFEYFSETQRNKGNFPGRFSGRQFSNSRSEMNVSTLELGDSALYLCASSLVGGGSYEQYFGPGTRLTVT.

The chain links TRBV13 to TRBJ1-6; 7 bases match TRBD1. In germline, CDR1 is PRHDT, CDR2 FYEKMQ (reference sequence). J was trimmed by 0 bases and V by 4 bases; bases with no gene match: 3. The length of the CDR3 is 16 residues. The CDR3 coding sequence is TGTGCCAGCAGCTCACAGGGGAGCTCCTATAATTCACCCCTCCACTTT. It translates to CASSSQGSSYNSPLHF.

The genes are TRBV23-1 and TRBJ1-1; 7 positions match TRBD1. TRBV23-1 is an open reading frame, and its role is uncertain. This CDR3 comprises 16 residues. The ends lost 4 bases at V and 1 base at J; junction bases unmatched: 9. The CDR3: CASSRGGRASNTEAFF. The CDR3 DNA is TGCGCCAGCAGTCGAGGGGGCAGGGCGTCGAACACTGAAGCTTTCTTT.

This clone was picked up one time. This chain connects TRBV6-1 to TRBJ1-6; the match to TRBD1 covers 7 bases. The CDR3 sequence is 17 residues long. Looked up from germline, CDR1 is MNHNS and CDR2 is SASEGT. J lost 4 bases, V lost 0 bases, and 6 bases had no gene match. In nucleotides, the CDR3 is TGTGCCAGCAGTGAAGCTGGTAGGGGGCGTTATAATTCACCCCTCCACTTT. Its protein product is CASSEAGRGRYNSPLHF.

The V call is TRBV6-6, the J call TRBJ1-5; 10 nucleotides match TRBD1. J was trimmed by 4 bases and V by 8 bases; bases with no gene match: 2. The V gene's germline CDR1 is MNHNY and CDR2 SVGAGI (reference sequence). The length of the CDR3 is 13 residues. The CDR3 reads CASRDRGNQPQHF. The CDR3 coding sequence is TGTGCCAGCCGGGACAGGGGAAATCAGCCCCAGCATTTT.

The chain has TRBV10-1 and TRBJ2-2, with a possible D match to TRBD2 (5 bases). V lost 3 bases, J lost 0 bases, and 11 bases lay in between. The CDR3 spans 16 residues. The germline CDR1 and CDR2 sequences are WNHNN and SYGVQD (reference sequence). CDR3 sequence: CASSDLASANTGELFF. The CDR3, as DNA: TGCGCCAGCAGTGACTTAGCGAGCGCGAACACCGGGGAGCTGTTTTTT.

The chain uses TRBV5-4 and TRBJ2-2; 9 positions match TRBD1. The V gene's germline CDR1 is SGHNT and CDR2 YYREEE (reference sequence). The CDR3 sequence is 16 residues long. V gave up 0 bases and J gave up 5 bases; unmatched junction bases: 5. The CDR3 nucleotides read TGTGCCAGCAGCTTGGCCCGACAGGGGGGGACCGGGGAGCTGTTTTTT. Its protein product is CASSLARQGGTGELFF.

Of note for this clone: One end of the junction fails to match germline, which may point to a read error. This chain uses TRBV6-5 with TRBJ1-2; possible D gene TRBD1, 5 bases. Germline V CDR1 and CDR2: MNHEY, SVGAGI. CDR3 size: 13 residues. The CDR3 is CASSYWTGGAKYF. The DNA for the CDR3 is TGTGCCAGCAGTTACTGGACCGGGGGAGCCAAGTACTTC.